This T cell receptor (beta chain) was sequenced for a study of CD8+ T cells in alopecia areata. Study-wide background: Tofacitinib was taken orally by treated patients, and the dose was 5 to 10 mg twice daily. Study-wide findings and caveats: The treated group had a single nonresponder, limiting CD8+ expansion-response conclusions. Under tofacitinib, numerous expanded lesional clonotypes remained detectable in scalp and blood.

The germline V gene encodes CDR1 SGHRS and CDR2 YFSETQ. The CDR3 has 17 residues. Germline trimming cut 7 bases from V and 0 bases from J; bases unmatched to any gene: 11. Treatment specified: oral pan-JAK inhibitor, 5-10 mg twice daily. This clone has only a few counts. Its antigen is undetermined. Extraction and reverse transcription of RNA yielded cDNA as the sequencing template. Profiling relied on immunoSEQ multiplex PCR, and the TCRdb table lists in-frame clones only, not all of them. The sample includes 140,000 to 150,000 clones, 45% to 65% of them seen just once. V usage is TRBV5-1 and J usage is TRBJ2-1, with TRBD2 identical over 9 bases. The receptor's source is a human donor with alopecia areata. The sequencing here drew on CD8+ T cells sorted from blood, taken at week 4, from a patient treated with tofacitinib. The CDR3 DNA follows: TGCGCCAGCGCGCCGCTGCTAGCGGGAAGCTCCTACAATGAGCAGTTCTTC. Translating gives CASAPLLAGSSYNEQFF. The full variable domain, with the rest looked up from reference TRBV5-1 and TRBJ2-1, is KAGVTQTPRYLIKTRGQQVTLSCSPISGHRSVSWYQQTPGQGLQFLFEYFSETQRNKGNFPGRFSGRQFSNSRSEMNVSTLELGDSALYLCASAPLLAGSSYNEQFFGPGTRLTVL.